The clone carrying this T cell receptor beta chain was detected once. The V segment lost 5 bases and the J segment 2 bases; nucleotides outside the gene matches: 9. The CDR3 is 18 amino acids. The germline CDR1 and CDR2 sequences are SGHAT and FQNNGV. The data were taken from a study of blood T cell repertoires in COVID-19. Study in general: Samples taken during acute and convalescent COVID-19 were collected in the United States, Italy and Spain.

Participant reports of clinical history set cohort assignment. Profiling relied on immunoSEQ multiplex PCR, and the TCRdb table lists in-frame clones only, not all of them. The table shows approximately 250,000 clones, with 70% to 90% occurring only once. This receptor was taken from a woman aged 60-75 years in a cohort exposed to, infected with or recovered from COVID-19 (not recorded which). V usage is TRBV11-2 and J usage is TRBJ2-3; TRBD2 aligns across 14 bases. Sequences were obtained from PBMCs or T cells enriched from blood (not recorded which). CDR3 DNA sequence: TGTGCCAGCAGCCCGGGACTAGCGGGAGAAGGGACCACAGATACGCAGTATTTT. Amino acid sequence: CASSPGLAGEGTTDTQYF.